These 16 T cell receptor beta chains originate from one sample sequenced in a study of response to subunit inactivated influenza vaccine. TCRdb processed the RT-PCR reads anew with MiXCR; each CDR3 protein has one entry. The repertoire holds roughly 700,000 distinct CDR3 sequences, with 11% to 15% as singletons. Here the sequenced sample was PBMCs from blood, taken approximately 15 days before vaccination. These receptor sequences come from a man aged 45-65 years who received an inactivated influenza vaccine.

This sequence joins TRBV18 and TRBJ1-5, with D perhaps TRBD1 (6 bases). The CDR3 loop spans 16 amino acids. From germline, CDR1 is KGHSH and CDR2 LQKENI. Deletions cut 4 bases from V and 1 base from J, with 14 bases between. CDR3 sequence: CASSLAYGGSNQPQHF. The CDR3 coding sequence is TGTGCCAGCTCACTCGCCTACGGGGGCAGCAATCAGCCCCAGCATTTT.

The table lists this clonotype with a count of one. The chain recombines TRBV23-1 with TRBJ2-1, with D possibly being TRBD1 (6 bases). TRBV23-1 is labeled an ORF, and its function is uncertain. The CDR3 loop spans 17 amino acids. V was shortened by 3 bases and J by 4 bases, with 19 bases between the two germline ends. CDR3 sequence reads: CASSHQRMGAEYNEQFF. CDR3 coding DNA: TGCGCCAGCAGTCACCAAAGGATGGGGGCCGAGTACAATGAGCAGTTCTTC.

This chain joins TRBV5-1 and TRBJ2-2; D may be TRBD1 (6 bases). The CDR3 loop spans 15 amino acids. Looked up from germline, CDR1 is SGHRS and CDR2 is YFSETQ. The ends were cut back, 0 bases at V and 3 bases at J, with 9 bases in the middle. CDR3 sequence (DNA): TGCGCCAGCAGCTTGGGACAGGAATACACCGGGGAGCTGTTTTTT. This sequence encodes CASSLGQEYTGELFF.

This chain connects TRBV5-5 to TRBJ1-5; no reliable D call. With 0 bases removed from V and 2 bases from J, the gap between germline ends came to 12 bases. CDR1 is SGHKS, CDR2 YYEKEE, per germline (reference sequence). The CDR3 sequence is 16 residues long. CDR3 nucleotide sequence: TGTGCCAGCAGCTTGGCCGCGCCGCCCGGCAATCAGCCCCAGCATTTT. This sequence encodes CASSLAAPPGNQPQHF.

J is TRBJ2-2 and V is TRBV20-1; D remains ambiguous. Deletions cut 6 bases from V and 5 bases from J, with 10 bases between. Per the germline V gene, CDR1 is DFQATT and CDR2 is SNEGSKA (reference sequence). The CDR3 is 12 residues long. Here the CDR3 DNA reads TGCAGTGCCCTGGACCGTACCGGGGAGCTGTTTTTT. Amino acids: CSALDRTGELFF.

The genes are TRBV20-1 and TRBJ2-7; D ambiguous. Germline V CDR1 and CDR2: DFQATT, SNEGSKA (reference sequence). V lost 0 bases and J 5 bases, leaving 11 bases between the germline ends. The CDR3 extends over 13 amino acids. Written as DNA, the CDR3 is TGCAGTGCTAGAGAGCCCCCAATGGACGAGCAGTACTTC. Encoded protein: CSAREPPMDEQYF.

This clonotype was seen a single time. The rearrangement links TRBV20-1 to TRBJ2-7, with D possibly TRBD2 on 6 matching bases. The V and J ends lost 0 bases and 0 bases respectively, with 9 bases between them. Germline CDR1 DFQATT, CDR2 SNEGSKA (reference sequence). The CDR3 runs to 14 residues. Written as DNA, the CDR3 is TGCAGTGCTAGAGATCTAGCGAACTCCTACGAGCAGTACTTC. The encoded protein is CSARDLANSYEQYF.

This clonotype was counted only a few times. The rearrangement joins TRBV28 to TRBJ2-1; D might be TRBD1 (6 bases). Looked up from germline, CDR1 is MDHEN and CDR2 is SYDVKM. V was cut by 6 bases and J by 1 base, with 13 bases left in between. The CDR3 covers 15 residues. The CDR3 sequence: CASRKSGESYNEQFF. The CDR3 DNA sequence: TGTGCCAGCAGGAAATCAGGGGAATCCTACAATGAGCAGTTCTTC.

The J gene is TRBJ2-7, the V gene TRBV12-3 or TRBV12-4, with D possibly called TRBD1 or TRBD2 (5 bases each). The CDR3 totals 17 residues. Trimming shortened V by 5 bases and J by 4 bases, and 24 bases separated the two germline ends. The CDR3 DNA is TGTGCCAGCAGTCCCAAGTATTGGGGGTGGGACGATTACGAGCAGTACTTC. It is translated as CASSPKYWGWDDYEQYF.

This clonotype appeared a few times. The gene calls are TRBV5-5 and TRBJ2-1; weak D call: TRBD1 (6 bases). V dropped 4 bases and J dropped 9 bases, with 17 bases sitting between them. The CDR3 extends over 14 amino acids. Germline V gives CDR1 SGHKS, CDR2 YYEKEE (reference sequence). CDR3 nucleotide sequence: TGTGCCAGCAGCCCCTACAGGGAGTGGGGTGAGCAGTTCTTC. Its protein product is CASSPYREWGEQFF.

A few counts support this clonotype. The V and J genes are TRBV6-2 or TRBV6-3 and TRBJ2-7; 10 nucleotides agree with TRBD1. Germline CDR1 MNHEY, CDR2 SVGEGT. The CDR3 totals 12 residues. J gave up 5 bases and V 8 bases, and 3 bases lay outside the gene matches. The CDR3 loop reads CASDRGLNEQYF. The CDR3 region has the DNA TGTGCCAGCGACAGGGGGCTAAACGAGCAGTACTTC.

The chain is built from TRBV5-1 and TRBJ2-7, with 9 bases identical to TRBD2. The CDR3 extends over 17 amino acids. V gave up 1 base and J gave up 4 bases; unmatched junction bases: 12. Germline loops: CDR1 SGHRS, CDR2 YFSETQ. The DNA of the CDR3 is TGCGCCAGCAGCTTGTATAATCCAGCGGGAGGTTTATACGAGCAGTACTTC. Its translation is CASSLYNPAGGLYEQYF.

The V call is TRBV4-3, the J call TRBJ2-3; D possibly uses TRBD1 or TRBD2 (7 bases each). This CDR3 has 15 amino acids. The germline V gene encodes CDR1 LGHNA and CDR2 YSLEER. V dropped 8 bases and J dropped 0 bases, with 15 bases sitting between them. The CDR3 DNA is TGCGCCAGCGCAGGGGGGGATCATAGCACAGATACGCAGTATTTT. It yields the protein CASAGGDHSTDTQYF.

This clonotype was found many times. The chain is built from TRBV11-2 and TRBJ2-2, with 8 positions matching TRBD1. CDR1 SGHAT and CDR2 FQNNGV come from the germline V gene. The CDR3 covers 16 residues. With V trimmed by 5 bases and J by 0 bases, 5 bases remained unmatched. CDR3 in amino acids: CASSTWTGTNTGELFF. DNA for the CDR3: TGTGCCAGCAGCACGTGGACAGGGACGAACACCGGGGAGCTGTTTTTT.

The V and J genes are TRBV7-9 and TRBJ1-1; 8 bases align to TRBD1. The CDR3 is 15 residues long. The germline gives CDR1 SEHNR, CDR2 FQNEAQ (reference sequence). Trimming cost V 7 bases and J 2 bases; bases outside gene matches: 9. The CDR3 nucleotides are TGTGCCAGCAACCAAGAGACAGGGGCTAACACTGAAGCTTTCTTT. This translates into CASNQETGANTEAFF.

This clonotype occurred a few times. The chain carries TRBV28 and TRBJ2-3; D ambiguous. Germline V CDR1 and CDR2: MDHEN, SYDVKM. The ends were cut back, 7 bases at V and 2 bases at J, with 13 bases in the middle. The CDR3 totals 14 residues. The CDR3 protein is CASTDRPYTDTQYF. CDR3 coding DNA: TGTGCCAGCACCGATAGACCCTACACAGATACGCAGTATTTT. The entire variable domain, with the rest obtained from reference TRBV28 and TRBJ2-3, is as follows: DVKVTQSSRYLVKRTGEKVFLECVQDMDHENMFWYRQDPGLGLRLIYFSYDVKMKEKGDIPEGYSVSREKKERFSLILESASTNQTSMYLCASTDRPYTDTQYFGPGTRLTVL.